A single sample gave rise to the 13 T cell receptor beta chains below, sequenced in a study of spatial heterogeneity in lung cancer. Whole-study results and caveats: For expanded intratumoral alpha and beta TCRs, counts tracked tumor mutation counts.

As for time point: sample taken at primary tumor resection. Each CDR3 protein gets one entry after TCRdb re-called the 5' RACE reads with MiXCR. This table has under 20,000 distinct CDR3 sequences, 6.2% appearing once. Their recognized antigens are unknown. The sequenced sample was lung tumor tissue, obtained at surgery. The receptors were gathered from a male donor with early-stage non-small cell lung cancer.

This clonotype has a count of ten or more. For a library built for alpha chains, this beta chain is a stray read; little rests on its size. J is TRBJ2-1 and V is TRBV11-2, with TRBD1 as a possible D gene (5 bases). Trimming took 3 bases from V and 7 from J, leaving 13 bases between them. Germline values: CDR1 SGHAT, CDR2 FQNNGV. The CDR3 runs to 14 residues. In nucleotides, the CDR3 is TGTGCCAGCAGCTTGACCCCGCAGGGAAATGAGCAGTTCTTC. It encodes CASSLTPQGNEQFF.

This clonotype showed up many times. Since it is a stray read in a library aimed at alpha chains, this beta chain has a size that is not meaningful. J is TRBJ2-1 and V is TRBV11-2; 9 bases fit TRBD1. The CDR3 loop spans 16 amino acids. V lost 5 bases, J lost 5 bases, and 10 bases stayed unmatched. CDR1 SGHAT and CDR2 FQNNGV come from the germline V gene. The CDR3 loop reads CASSQQGALVHNEQFF. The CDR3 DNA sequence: TGTGCCAGCAGCCAACAGGGGGCTCTGGTCCACAATGAGCAGTTCTTC.

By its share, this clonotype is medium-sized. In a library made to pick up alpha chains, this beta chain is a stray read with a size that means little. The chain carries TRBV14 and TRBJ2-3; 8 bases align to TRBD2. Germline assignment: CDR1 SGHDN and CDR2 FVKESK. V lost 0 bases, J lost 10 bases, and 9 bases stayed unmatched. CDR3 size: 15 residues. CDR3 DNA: TGTGCCAGCAGCCAAGACCTCCCTTGGCGGGAGGCGCAGTATTTT. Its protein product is CASSQDLPWREAQYF.

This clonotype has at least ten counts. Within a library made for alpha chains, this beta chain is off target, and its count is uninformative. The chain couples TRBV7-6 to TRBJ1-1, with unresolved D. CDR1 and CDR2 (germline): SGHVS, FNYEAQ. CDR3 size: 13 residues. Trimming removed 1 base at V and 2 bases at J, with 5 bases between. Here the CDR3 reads CASSLESNTEAFF. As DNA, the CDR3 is TGTGCCAGCAGCTTAGAGTCTAACACTGAAGCTTTCTTT. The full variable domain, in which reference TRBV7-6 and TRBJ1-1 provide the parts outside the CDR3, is GAGVSQSPRYKVTKRGQDVALRCDPISGHVSLYWYRQALGQGPEFLTYFNYEAQQDKSGLPNDRFSAERPEGSISTLTIQRTEQRDSAMYRCASSLESNTEAFFGQGTRLTVV.

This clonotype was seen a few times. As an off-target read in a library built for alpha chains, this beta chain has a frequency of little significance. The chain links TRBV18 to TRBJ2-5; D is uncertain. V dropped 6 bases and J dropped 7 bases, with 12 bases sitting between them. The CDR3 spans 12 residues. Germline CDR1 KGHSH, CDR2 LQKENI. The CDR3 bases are TGTGCCAGCTCCCCTGAGCAATGGACCCAGTACTTC. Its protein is CASSPEQWTQYF.

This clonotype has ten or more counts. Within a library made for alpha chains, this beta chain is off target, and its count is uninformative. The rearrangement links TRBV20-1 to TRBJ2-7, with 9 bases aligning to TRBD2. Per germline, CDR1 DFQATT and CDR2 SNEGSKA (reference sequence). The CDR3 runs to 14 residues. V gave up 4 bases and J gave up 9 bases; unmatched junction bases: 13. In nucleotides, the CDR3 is TGCAGTGCTAAATCCGGGACTAGCAATAGGCGGCAGTACTTC. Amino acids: CSAKSGTSNRRQYF.

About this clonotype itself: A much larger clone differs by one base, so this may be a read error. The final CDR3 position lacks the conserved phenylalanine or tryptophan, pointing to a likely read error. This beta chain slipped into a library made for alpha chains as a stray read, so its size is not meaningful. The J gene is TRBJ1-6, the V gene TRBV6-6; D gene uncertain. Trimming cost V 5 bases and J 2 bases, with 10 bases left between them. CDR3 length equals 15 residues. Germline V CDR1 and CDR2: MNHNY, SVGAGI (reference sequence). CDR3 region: CASSKISTYNSPLHL. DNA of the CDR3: TGTGCCAGCAGTAAGATTAGCACCTATAATTCACCCCTCCACTTA.

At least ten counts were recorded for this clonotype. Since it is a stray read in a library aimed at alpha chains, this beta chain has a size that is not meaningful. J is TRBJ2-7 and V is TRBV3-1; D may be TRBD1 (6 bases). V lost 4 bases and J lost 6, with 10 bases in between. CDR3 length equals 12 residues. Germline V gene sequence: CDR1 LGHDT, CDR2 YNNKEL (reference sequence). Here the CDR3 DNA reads TGTGCCAGCAGCCGAACAGGGACCGAGCAGTACTTC. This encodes CASSRTGTEQYF.

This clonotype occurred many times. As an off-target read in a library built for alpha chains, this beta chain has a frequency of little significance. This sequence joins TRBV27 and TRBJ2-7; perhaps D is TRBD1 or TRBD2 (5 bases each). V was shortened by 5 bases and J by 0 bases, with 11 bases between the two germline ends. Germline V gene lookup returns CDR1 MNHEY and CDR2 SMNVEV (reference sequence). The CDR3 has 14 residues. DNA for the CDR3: TGTGCCAGCAGTCACCGGGACGGCTCCTACGAGCAGTACTTC. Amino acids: CASSHRDGSYEQYF.

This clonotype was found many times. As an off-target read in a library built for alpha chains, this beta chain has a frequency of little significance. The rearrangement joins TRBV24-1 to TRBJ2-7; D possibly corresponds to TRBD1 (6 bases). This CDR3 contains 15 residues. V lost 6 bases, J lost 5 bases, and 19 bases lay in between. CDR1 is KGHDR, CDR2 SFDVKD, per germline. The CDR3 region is CATSHHQGKVNEQYF. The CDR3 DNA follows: TGTGCCACCAGTCACCATCAGGGGAAAGTCAACGAGCAGTACTTC.

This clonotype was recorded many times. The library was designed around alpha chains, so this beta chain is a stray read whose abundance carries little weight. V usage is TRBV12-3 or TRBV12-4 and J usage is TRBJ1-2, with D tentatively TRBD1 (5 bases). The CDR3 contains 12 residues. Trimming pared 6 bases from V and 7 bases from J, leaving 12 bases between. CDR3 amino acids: CASSQEGSGYTF. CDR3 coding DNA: TGTGCCAGCAGCCAGGAGGGGTCTGGCTACACCTTC.

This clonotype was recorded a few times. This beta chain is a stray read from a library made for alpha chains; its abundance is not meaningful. The CDR3 loop reads CSVEGGRGNTEAFF. CDR3 DNA sequence: TGCAGCGTTGAAGGAGGGCGTGGGAACACTGAAGCTTTCTTT. The chain is built from TRBV29-1 and TRBJ1-1; D call uncertain. The CDR3 runs to 14 residues. The germline V and J ends were trimmed by 1 base and 1 base, with 10 bases remaining between them. Germline-derived CDR1 and CDR2 are SQVTM and ANQGSEA.

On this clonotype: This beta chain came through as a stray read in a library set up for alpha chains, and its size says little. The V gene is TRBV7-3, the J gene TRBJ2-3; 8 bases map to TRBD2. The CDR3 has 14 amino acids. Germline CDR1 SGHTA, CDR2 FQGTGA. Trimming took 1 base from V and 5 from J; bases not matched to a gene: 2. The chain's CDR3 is CASSLNSGGDTQYF. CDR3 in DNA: TGTGCCAGCAGCTTAAACAGCGGGGGAGATACGCAGTATTTT. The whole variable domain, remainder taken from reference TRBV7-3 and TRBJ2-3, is GAGVSQTPSNKVTEKGKYVELRCDPISGHTALYWYRQSLGQGPEFLIYFQGTGAADDSGLPNDRFFAVRPEGSVSTLKIQRTERGDSAVYLCASSLNSGGDTQYFGPGTRLTVL.